This T cell receptor beta chain was recovered during a study of blood T cell repertoires in COVID-19. Study summary: Sites across the United States, Italy and Spain contributed samples from acute and convalescent COVID-19. T cells, B-cell-depleted T cells, or PBMCs supplied cDNA or gDNA.

Per germline, CDR1 MDHEN and CDR2 SYDVKM. This CDR3 comprises 16 residues. With V trimmed by 2 bases and J by 5 bases, 7 bases remained unmatched. Methods used by the authors: Estimation of nucleated cell counts relied on the amplification of reference gene primers. The method was immunoSEQ multiplex PCR; TCRdb's version includes in-frame clones alone and lacks a portion of them. V and J calls plus clone size are reproduced from that table; the DNA served to infer D and trimming. The data show roughly 80,000 clones, with approximately 80% seen just once and 10% to 15% held by the top ten. This clone showed up just a few times.

Sequenced sample: peripheral blood. This TCR was recovered from a man aged 80 or over with acute or convalescent COVID-19. This chain joins TRBV28 and TRBJ1-1; 11 bases map to TRBD1. The chain's CDR3 is CASSLRPGQGGTEAFF. CDR3 bases: TGTGCCAGCAGTTTACGTCCGGGACAGGGGGGTACTGAAGCTTTCTTT.